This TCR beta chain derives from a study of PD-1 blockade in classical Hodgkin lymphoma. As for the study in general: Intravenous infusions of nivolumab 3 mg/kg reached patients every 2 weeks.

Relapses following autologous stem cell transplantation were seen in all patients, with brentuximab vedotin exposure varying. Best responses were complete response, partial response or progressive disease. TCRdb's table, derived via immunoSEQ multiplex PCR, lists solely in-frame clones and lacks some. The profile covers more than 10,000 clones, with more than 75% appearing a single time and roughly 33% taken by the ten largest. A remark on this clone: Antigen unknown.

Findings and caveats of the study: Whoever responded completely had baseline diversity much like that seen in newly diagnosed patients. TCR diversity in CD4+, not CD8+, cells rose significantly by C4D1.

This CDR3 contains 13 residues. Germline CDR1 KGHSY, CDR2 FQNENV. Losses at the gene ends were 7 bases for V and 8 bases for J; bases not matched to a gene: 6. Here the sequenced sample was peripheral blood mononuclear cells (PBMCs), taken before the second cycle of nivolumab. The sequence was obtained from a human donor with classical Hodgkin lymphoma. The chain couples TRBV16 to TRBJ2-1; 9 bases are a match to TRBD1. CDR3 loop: CASTGTGSHEQFF. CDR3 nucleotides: TGTGCCAGCACCGGGACAGGGAGCCATGAGCAGTTCTTC.